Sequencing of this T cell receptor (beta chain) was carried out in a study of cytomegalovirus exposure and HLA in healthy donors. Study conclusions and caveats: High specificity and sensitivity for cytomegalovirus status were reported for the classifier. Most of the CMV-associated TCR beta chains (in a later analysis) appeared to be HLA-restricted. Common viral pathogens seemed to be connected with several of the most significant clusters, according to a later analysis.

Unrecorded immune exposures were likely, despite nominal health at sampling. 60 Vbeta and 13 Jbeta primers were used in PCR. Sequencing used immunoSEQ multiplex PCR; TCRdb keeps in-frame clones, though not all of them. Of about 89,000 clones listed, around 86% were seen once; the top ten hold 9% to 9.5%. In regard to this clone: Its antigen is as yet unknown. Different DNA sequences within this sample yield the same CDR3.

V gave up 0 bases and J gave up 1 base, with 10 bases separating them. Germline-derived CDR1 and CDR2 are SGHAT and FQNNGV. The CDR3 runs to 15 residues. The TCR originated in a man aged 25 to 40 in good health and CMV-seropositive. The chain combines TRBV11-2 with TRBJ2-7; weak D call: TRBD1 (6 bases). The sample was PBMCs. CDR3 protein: CASSLETGVSYEQYF. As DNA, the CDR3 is TGTGCCAGCAGCTTAGAGACAGGTGTTTCCTACGAGCAGTACTTC. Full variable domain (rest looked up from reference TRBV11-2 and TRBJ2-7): EAGVAQSPRYKIIEKRQSVAFWCNPISGHATLYWYQQILGQGPKLLIQFQNNGVVDDSQLPKDRFSAERLKGVDSTLKIQPAKLEDSAVYLCASSLETGVSYEQYFGPGTRLTVT.